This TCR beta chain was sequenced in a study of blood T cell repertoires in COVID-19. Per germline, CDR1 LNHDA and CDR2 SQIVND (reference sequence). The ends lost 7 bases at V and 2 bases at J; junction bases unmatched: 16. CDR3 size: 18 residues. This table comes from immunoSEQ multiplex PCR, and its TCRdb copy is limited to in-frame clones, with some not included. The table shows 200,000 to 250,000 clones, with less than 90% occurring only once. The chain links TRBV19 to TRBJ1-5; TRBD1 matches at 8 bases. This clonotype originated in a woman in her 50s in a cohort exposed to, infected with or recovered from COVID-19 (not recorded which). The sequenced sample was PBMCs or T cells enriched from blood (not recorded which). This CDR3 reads CASTIMDQGAWGNQPQHF. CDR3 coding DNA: TGTGCCAGTACGATAATGGACCAGGGGGCTTGGGGCAATCAGCCCCAGCATTTT.